The 15 T cell receptor beta chains given below trace back to one sample, sequenced in a study of blood T cell repertoires in COVID-19 (dated by TCRdb to 2018 to 2021). Library prep was done by the immunoSEQ multiplex PCR assay. The table was pulled from immuneACCESS by TCRdb, which kept in-frame rearrangements only. Such tables lose some clones; where checked, under half of the loss comes from unresolved V genes, and the rest has no known cause. The sample table contains around 340,000 clones; only one count was recorded for approximately 91% of them. In total, the top ten clones hold 0.85% to 1.3% of the sample. The sample comprised PBMCs or T cells enriched from blood (not recorded which). The receptors here all came from a woman in her 30s who had been exposed to COVID-19.

This CDR3 reads CASSLLPAGGPQETQYF. CDR3 bases: TGTGCCAGCAGCTTACTCCCAGCGGGAGGGCCTCAAGAGACCCAGTACTTC. The V call is TRBV11-3, the J call TRBJ2-5; 10 bases fit TRBD2. This CDR3 has 17 residues. The junction had 8 bases not matched to a gene; V was cut back by 2 bases and J by 2 bases. The germline V gene has CDR1 SGHNT and CDR2 YENEEA.

In regard to this clone: This CDR3 is also generated by other DNA sequences in the sample. This rearrangement joins TRBV5-1 to TRBJ2-7; 7 bases line up with TRBD1. Germline-derived CDR1 and CDR2 are SGHRS and YFSETQ. The CDR3 sequence is 13 residues long. The ends lost 4 bases at V and 5 bases at J; junction bases unmatched: 6. The CDR3 protein is CASSGLTGDEQYF. The CDR3 nucleotides read TGCGCCAGCAGCGGACTCACAGGGGACGAGCAGTACTTC.

V gene TRBV12-3 or TRBV12-4 combines with J gene TRBJ1-1; TRBD1 is a possible D gene (5 bases). This CDR3 is built from 13 residues. V shed 0 bases and J shed 5 bases, with 7 bases lying between them. The CDR3 coding sequence is TGTGCCAGCAGTTTAGCGGGGGGTACTGAAGCTTTCTTT. As protein: CASSLAGGTEAFF.

V usage is TRBV7-5 and J usage is TRBJ1-1. TRBV7-5 is marked as a pseudogene. There are 15 residues in the CDR3. DNA of the CDR3: TGTGCCAGAAGCTTAATTCAGGGAGGGGACACTGAAGCTTTCTTT. Encoded protein: CARSLIQGGDTEAFF.

V is TRBV18 and J is TRBJ2-7; 7 bases match TRBD1. J gave up 3 bases and V 4 bases, and 3 bases lay outside the gene matches. The CDR3 runs to 13 residues. Germline values: CDR1 KGHSH, CDR2 LQKENI. CDR3 region: CASSRDSNYEQYF. CDR3 DNA: TGTGCCAGCTCACGGGACAGCAACTACGAGCAGTACTTC.

The genes are TRBV2 and TRBJ1-6; D gene uncertain. In germline, CDR1 is SNHLY, CDR2 FYNNEI. V was pared by 4 bases and J by 7 bases, with 14 bases between. The CDR3 is made up of 15 amino acids. CDR3 nucleotide sequence: TGTGCCAGCAGTGGGGTCGGGGAGGTAAATTCACCCCTCCACTTT. Protein: CASSGVGEVNSPLHF.

Only one count was recorded for this clone. V and J are TRBV7-8 and TRBJ1-3; a weak D match, TRBD1 (6 bases). This CDR3 is 15 amino acids long. Trimming removed 5 bases from V and 0 bases from J, with 11 bases in between. Germline V gene sequence: CDR1 SGHVS, CDR2 FQNEAQ. The CDR3 sequence is CASSQGQSSGNTIYF. In nucleotides, the CDR3 is TGTGCCAGCAGCCAAGGACAGAGCTCTGGAAACACCATATATTTT.

The chain employs TRBV7-8 and TRBJ1-5; D is perhaps TRBD1 (6 bases). Trimming cost V 2 bases and J 5 bases, with 25 bases left between them. Germline CDR1 reads SGHVS; CDR2 reads FQNEAQ. The CDR3 is made up of 19 amino acids. The CDR3 DNA sequence: TGTGCCAGCAGCTTACGAAAGTCGGGAAACAGGGATCAGCATCAGCCCCAGCATTTT. Its translation is CASSLRKSGNRDQHQPQHF.

A note on this clone: Sequence at one end of the junction differs from germline and may be a read error. The rearrangement joins TRBV5-4 to TRBJ2-1, with 14 nucleotides matching TRBD2. Germline CDR1 and CDR2: SGHNT and YYREEE (reference sequence). CDR3 length equals 16 residues. The CDR3 DNA reads TGTGCCAGCAGCTTCGGGACTAGCGGGAGAGTCGGTAACATGGTCTTC. Translated: CASSFGTSGRVGNMVF.

The rearrangement joins TRBV10-2 to TRBJ1-2; no definite D call. Per germline, CDR1 WSHSY and CDR2 SAAADI. V was clipped by 1 base and J by 7 bases, with 10 bases between them. The CDR3 has 13 residues. The DNA of the CDR3 is TGCGCCAGCAGTGAGTTTAATCCCGGTGGCTACACCTTC. It yields the protein CASSEFNPGGYTF.

V usage is TRBV4-2 and J usage is TRBJ1-2, with D perhaps TRBD1 (6 bases). Looked up from germline, CDR1 is LGHNA and CDR2 is YNFKEQ. This CDR3 has 15 residues. Trimming removed 0 bases from V and 5 bases from J, with 13 bases in between. The CDR3 here is CASSQEAQQGYGYTF. The CDR3 DNA sequence: TGTGCCAGCAGCCAAGAGGCCCAACAGGGATATGGCTACACCTTC.

The chain combines TRBV18 with TRBJ2-7; 10 bases agree with TRBD1. Germline-derived CDR1 and CDR2 are KGHSH and LQKENI. The CDR3 is made up of 14 amino acids. Losses at the gene ends were 2 bases for V and 4 bases for J; bases not matched to a gene: 2. CDR3 nucleotide sequence: TGTGCCAGCTCACCAGACAGGGGGCCTTACGAGCAGTACTTC. It translates to CASSPDRGPYEQYF.

The chain joins TRBV27 to TRBJ2-7, with 11 positions matching TRBD1. CDR1 is MNHEY, CDR2 SMNVEV, per germline (reference sequence). This CDR3 contains 16 residues. The V segment lost 3 bases and the J segment 3 bases; nucleotides outside the gene matches: 7. CDR3 residues: CASSLRRDRGNYEQYF. The CDR3 DNA is TGTGCCAGCAGTTTGCGAAGGGACAGGGGGAACTACGAGCAGTACTTC.

The chain combines TRBV18 with TRBJ2-1; 8 nucleotides line up with TRBD2. Losses at the gene ends were 1 base for V and 0 bases for J; bases not matched to a gene: 2. This CDR3 is 16 amino acids long. Germline values: CDR1 KGHSH, CDR2 LQKENI. The CDR3 DNA reads TGTGCCAGCTCACCACTGGGACTAGGCTCCTACAATGAGCAGTTCTTC. Encoded protein: CASSPLGLGSYNEQFF.

V gene TRBV7-4 combines with J gene TRBJ1-1; D may be TRBD1 (6 bases). Trimming took off 8 bases at V and 7 bases at J, with 14 bases between the two ends. The CDR3 consists of 12 residues. Germline CDR1 and CDR2: SGHVT and SQSDAQ. CDR3 bases: TGTGCCAGCCCCGATGGGGGCGGTGAAGCTTTCTTT. Amino acids: CASPDGGGEAFF.